This T cell receptor (beta chain) was observed in a study of T cell changes during pregnancy in multiple sclerosis. Clones were read by immunoSEQ multiplex PCR, and TCRdb kept only the in-frame ones, dropping some. The sample holds roughly 76,000 clones, around 90% seen once. Trimming removed 2 bases from V and 9 bases from J, with 14 bases in between. The V gene's germline CDR1 is SGHNT and CDR2 YYREEE (reference sequence). CDR3 length: 13 amino acids. This specimen was CD4+ T cells from peripheral blood mononuclear cells, taken after pregnancy. This clonotype was obtained from a female donor with multiple sclerosis, enrolled in a pregnancy study. The chain links TRBV5-4 to TRBJ1-1; D gene unclear. The CDR3 sequence: CASSFPDGGKAFF. The CDR3 DNA is TGTGCCAGCAGCTTCCCCGACGGAGGGAAAGCTTTCTTT.